Presented here are 15 T cell receptor beta chains from one specimen sequenced in a study of blood T cell repertoires in COVID-19. The table came from immunoSEQ multiplex PCR; TCRdb's copy has only in-frame clones and leaves some out. The table shows some 270,000 clones, with 85% occurring only once. Source material: PBMCs or T cells enriched from blood (not recorded which). Receptors originate from a woman in her forties or fifties with acute COVID-19.

The V call is TRBV5-1, the J call TRBJ1-1, with TRBD1 matching over 9 bases. The junction had 9 bases not matched to a gene; V was cut back by 2 bases and J by 4 bases. The CDR3 is 16 residues long. Germline lookup yields CDR1 SGHRS and CDR2 YFSETQ. This CDR3 reads CASSFGTGSFSTEAFF. Written as DNA, the CDR3 is TGCGCCAGCAGCTTTGGGACAGGGTCTTTTAGCACTGAAGCTTTCTTT.

This chain uses TRBV2 with TRBJ1-5; no clear D. Trimming took off 6 bases at V and 4 bases at J, with 16 bases between the two ends. The CDR3 covers 15 residues. Germline values: CDR1 SNHLY, CDR2 FYNNEI. DNA of the CDR3: TGTGCCAGCAGGCAGCTCCGGGATAGGAATCAGCCCCAGCATTTT. This gives the protein CASRQLRDRNQPQHF.

J is TRBJ1-3 and V is TRBV5-4; 7 bases align to TRBD1. This CDR3 contains 17 residues. V shed 4 bases, J shed 0 bases, and the junction held 10 bases outside the gene matches. Germline V gene sequence: CDR1 SGHNT, CDR2 YYREEE (reference sequence). In DNA, the CDR3 is TGTGCCAGCAGCCCCCACCCGGGACAGAGCTCTGGAAACACCATATATTTT. It translates to CASSPHPGQSSGNTIYF.

The sample holds a few counts of this clone. The V gene is TRBV28, the J gene TRBJ2-7, with a tentative D call TRBD2 (5 bases). This CDR3 spans 12 amino acids. Germline V gene lookup returns CDR1 MDHEN and CDR2 SYDVKM. V lost 6 bases and J 5 bases, leaving 11 bases between the germline ends. CDR3 DNA: TGTGCCAGCAGCCTCGGAGGAAACGAGCAGTACTTC. This gives the protein CASSLGGNEQYF.

The rearrangement links TRBV6-6 to TRBJ1-2, with 10 bases identical to TRBD1. Germline lookup yields CDR1 MNHNY and CDR2 SVGAGI (reference sequence). The J segment lost 7 bases and the V segment lost 6 bases, leaving 17 bases of the junction unmatched. The CDR3 spans 17 residues. CDR3 residues: CASRRNPIPGQGSGYTF. CDR3 DNA: TGTGCCAGCAGGCGAAATCCGATCCCGGGACAGGGGTCTGGCTACACCTTC.

This clone was recorded once. This rearrangement joins TRBV3-1 (or the pseudogene TRBV3-2) to TRBJ1-2; D possibly corresponds to TRBD1 (6 bases). Germline CDR1 and CDR2: LGHDT and YNNKEL (reference sequence). Trimming left V 4 bases short and J 0 bases short, with 12 bases between. This CDR3 is 15 amino acids long. This CDR3 is CASSPRGPANYGYTF. The CDR3 coding sequence is TGTGCCAGCAGCCCCAGGGGACCAGCTAACTATGGCTACACCTTC.

V gene TRBV3-1 (or the pseudogene TRBV3-2) combines with J gene TRBJ1-4; D may be TRBD1 (5 bases). CDR3 length: 16 residues. Trimming shortened V by 0 bases and J by 8 bases, and 16 bases separated the two germline ends. CDR1 and CDR2 from the germline V gene are LGHDT and YNNKEL (reference sequence). Here the CDR3 reads CASSQDQTALREKLFF. CDR3 DNA: TGTGCCAGCAGCCAAGATCAGACAGCTCTTCGGGAAAAACTGTTTTTT.

This clone occurred a few times. The rearrangement uses TRBV19 and TRBJ2-2; 11 nucleotides agree with TRBD1. V lost 6 bases and J lost 7; bases outside the gene matches: 7. From germline, CDR1 is LNHDA and CDR2 SQIVND (reference sequence). The CDR3 runs 15 residues. CDR3 nucleotides: TGTGCCAGTAGGGACAGGGGGCATTTTGGCGGGGAGCTGTTTTTT. This sequence encodes CASRDRGHFGGELFF.

This chain joins TRBV30 and TRBJ1-2; possible D gene TRBD1, 5 bases. This CDR3 region has 14 residues. Germline V gene data show CDR1 as GTSNPN and CDR2 as SVGIG (reference sequence). V was trimmed by 1 base and J by 4 bases, leaving 13 bases between them. CDR3 sequence reads: CAWSGRTQSYGYTF. CDR3 DNA: TGTGCCTGGAGTGGACGGACACAAAGCTATGGCTACACCTTC.

CDR3 sequence (DNA): TGTGCCACAGCCCGGAGGGGCATGTCGGATGGCTACACCTTC. Protein sequence: CATARRGMSDGYTF. The rearrangement uses TRBV6-5 and TRBJ1-2; possible D gene TRBD1, 5 bases. CDR3 length equals 14 residues. Germline CDR1 is MNHEY and CDR2 is SVGAGI. Trimming stripped 10 bases from V and 6 bases from J, with 21 bases between.

This clone appeared a single time. The CDR3 loop is CASSPRAQETQYF. Here the CDR3 DNA reads TGTGCCAGCAGTCCCAGGGCTCAAGAGACCCAGTACTTC. V and J are TRBV27 and TRBJ2-5; the D gene is possibly TRBD1 (5 bases). Germline V gene lookup returns CDR1 MNHEY and CDR2 SMNVEV (reference sequence). V dropped 5 bases and J dropped 2 bases, with 9 bases sitting between them. The CDR3 covers 13 residues.

The DNA for the CDR3 is TGCGCCAGCAGCTTTAGCTCCTACGAGCAGTACTTC. Its protein product is CASSFSSYEQYF. This rearrangement joins TRBV10-2 to TRBJ2-7; D ambiguous. The germline V and J ends were trimmed by 6 bases and 0 bases, with 6 bases remaining between them. In germline, CDR1 is WSHSY, CDR2 SAAADI. The CDR3 runs 12 residues.

The chain combines TRBV5-6 with TRBJ2-3; 13 bases map to TRBD2. Germline-derived CDR1 and CDR2 are SGHDT and YYEEEE. The CDR3 spans 17 residues. V lost 1 base and J lost 5; bases outside the gene matches: 7. CDR3 nucleotides: TGTGCCAGCAGCTTGACTAGCGGGGGGGATCGCAGAGATACGCAGTATTTT. This translates into CASSLTSGGDRRDTQYF.

A single count supports this clone. The rearrangement uses TRBV11-2 and TRBJ2-7; 11 bases are a match to TRBD2. The CDR3 has 16 amino acids. V dropped 3 bases and J dropped 0; count of bases not matched to a gene: 4. Germline values: CDR1 SGHAT, CDR2 FQNNGV. CDR3 DNA: TGTGCCAGCAGCTTTACTAGCGGGGGCGTCTCCTACGAGCAGTACTTC. This sequence encodes CASSFTSGGVSYEQYF. The full variable domain, with the rest looked up from reference TRBV11-2 and TRBJ2-7, is EAGVAQSPRYKIIEKRQSVAFWCNPISGHATLYWYQQILGQGPKLLIQFQNNGVVDDSQLPKDRFSAERLKGVDSTLKIQPAKLEDSAVYLCASSFTSGGVSYEQYFGPGTRLTVT.

This sequence joins TRBV5-1 and TRBJ2-5, with 10 bases lining up with TRBD2. Trimming removed 4 bases from V and 5 bases from J; junction bases left unmatched: 8. The V gene's germline CDR1 is SGHRS and CDR2 YFSETQ. The CDR3 consists of 15 residues. The CDR3 loop reads CASSAGLALFETQYF. For the CDR3, the DNA is TGCGCCAGCAGCGCGGGACTAGCGTTATTCGAGACCCAGTACTTC.